These 8 T cell receptor beta chains originate from one sample sequenced in a study of shared T cell receptors in the human thymus. Using immunoSEQ multiplex PCR, the repertoire was profiled, and TCRdb retains in-frame clones only, with some absent. The profile shows 720,000 or so clones, approximately 85% of them singletons. The sample was also reused in another study, on human thymus T cells.

Input material: thymocytes. The receptors derive from a girl under three years old with a congenital heart defect.

This rearrangement joins TRBV5-5 to TRBJ2-7; possible D gene TRBD2, 6 bases. V gave up 4 bases and J gave up 3 bases, with 11 bases separating them. Germline V gene sequence: CDR1 SGHKS, CDR2 YYEKEE (reference sequence). This CDR3 comprises 13 residues. The CDR3 region is CASSRDSFYEQYF. CDR3 DNA sequence: TGTGCCAGCAGCCGGGACTCCTTCTACGAGCAGTACTTC.

The rearrangement uses TRBV28 and TRBJ1-6, with 8 bases identical to TRBD1. Trimming removed 3 bases from V and 7 bases from J; junction bases left unmatched: 14. This CDR3 is built from 18 residues. Germline assignment: CDR1 MDHEN and CDR2 SYDVKM. The CDR3 bases are TGTGCCAGCAGTTTCGGGACAGGCAAACCCACCGTAAATTCACCCCTCCACTTT. Translated: CASSFGTGKPTVNSPLHF. The full variable domain, with the rest looked up from reference TRBV28 and TRBJ1-6, is DVKVTQSSRYLVKRTGEKVFLECVQDMDHENMFWYRQDPGLGLRLIYFSYDVKMKEKGDIPEGYSVSREKKERFSLILESASTNQTSMYLCASSFGTGKPTVNSPLHFGNGTRLTVT.

This chain links TRBV19 with TRBJ1-4; D is possibly TRBD1 (6 bases). The CDR3 consists of 17 residues. The germline V and J ends were trimmed by 2 bases and 10 bases, with 23 bases remaining between them. Per germline, CDR1 LNHDA and CDR2 SQIVND (reference sequence). CDR3 in amino acids: CASSIRNRVPPEGKLFF. The CDR3, as DNA: TGTGCCAGTAGTATACGCAACAGGGTTCCCCCTGAAGGAAAACTGTTTTTT.

This chain links TRBV6-6 with TRBJ2-3; 13 bases fit TRBD2. Germline assignment: CDR1 MNHNY and CDR2 SVGAGI (reference sequence). With 5 bases clipped from V and 6 bases from J, the junction kept 8 bases outside the gene matches. The CDR3 runs 16 residues. For the CDR3, the DNA is TGTGCCAGCAGTCGACTAGCGGGGGGCCGATTCGATACGCAGTATTTT. Amino acid sequence: CASSRLAGGRFDTQYF.

V gene TRBV2 combines with J gene TRBJ1-1; weak D call: TRBD1 (5 bases). There are 14 residues in the CDR3. The V end was cut by 1 base, the J end by 6 bases, with 12 bases between. The germline V gene has CDR1 SNHLY and CDR2 FYNNEI. CDR3 residues: CASSEGRRESEAFF. The CDR3 DNA sequence: TGTGCCAGCAGTGAAGGTCGCAGGGAATCTGAAGCTTTCTTT.

The genes are TRBV27 and TRBJ1-1; the match to TRBD1 covers 8 bases. Trimming cost V 6 bases and J 5 bases; bases outside gene matches: 5. Germline V gene lookup returns CDR1 MNHEY and CDR2 SMNVEV (reference sequence). This CDR3 has 13 residues. Written as DNA, the CDR3 is TGTGCCAGCAGGACAGGGGAGAGTACTGAAGCTTTCTTT. Protein sequence: CASRTGESTEAFF.

The rearrangement uses TRBV14 and TRBJ1-1, with D perhaps TRBD1 (5 bases). Germline V gene data show CDR1 as SGHDN and CDR2 as FVKESK. V gave up 7 bases and J gave up 0 bases, with 27 bases separating them. The length of the CDR3 is 19 residues. CDR3 amino acids: CASTQKDGGGLRMNTEAFF. The CDR3 DNA sequence: TGTGCCAGCACACAAAAGGACGGGGGAGGCCTTCGTATGAACACTGAAGCTTTCTTT.

This sequence joins TRBV6-1 and TRBJ1-2; TRBD1 matches 8 bases. The trim removed 8 bases at V and 12 bases at J, leaving 14 bases unmatched. The CDR3 is made up of 13 amino acids. Germline V lookup: CDR1 MNHNS, CDR2 SASEGT. CDR3: CASFGTGRFRHTF. In nucleotides, the CDR3 is TGTGCCAGCTTTGGGACAGGAAGGTTCCGACACACCTTC.